The next 20 T cell receptor beta chains were all read from a single sample in a study of blood T cells in healthy people across ages. Combining a sample-barcoded 5' primer with a J-beta primer mix, a second PCR ran for about 7 to 11 cycles. Each CDR3 protein is one row after TCRdb ran MiXCR on the 5' RACE reads. The sample lists 800,000 to 950,000 distinct CDR3 sequences, around 48% occurring once. Specimen: blood. All receptors derive from a man aged 30 to 45 in good health.

The chain uses TRBV18 and TRBJ2-6; 7 bases fit TRBD1. V gave up 3 bases and J gave up 3 bases; unmatched junction bases: 5. CDR1 is KGHSH and CDR2 is LQKENI in the germline V gene. This CDR3 contains 16 residues. DNA of the CDR3: TGTGCCAGCTCACCGCCAGGGGGACGTGGGGCCAACGTCCTGACTTTC. Amino acid sequence: CASSPPGGRGANVLTF.

The chain has TRBV7-3 and TRBJ2-2; D unresolved. Trimming took off 5 bases at V and 3 bases at J, with 7 bases between the two ends. Germline V gives CDR1 SGHTA, CDR2 FQGTGA. The CDR3 has 13 amino acids. The CDR3 DNA reads as TGTGCCAGCAGCCCCCCAGACACCGGGGAGCTGTTTTTT. Its protein product is CASSPPDTGELFF.

This clonotype was seen a handful of times. This chain connects TRBV3-1 to TRBJ2-5; D gene unclear. Germline V CDR1 and CDR2: LGHDT, YNNKEL (reference sequence). The CDR3 loop spans 15 amino acids. V was shortened by 1 base and J by 2 bases, with 11 bases between the two germline ends. CDR3 in DNA: TGTGCCAGCAGCCAAGTTCTAGAGCCACAAGAGACCCAGTACTTC. Encoded protein: CASSQVLEPQETQYF.

In its sample, this clonotype was seen many times. The CDR3 nucleotides are TGTGCCAGCAGCCAACAACGGACAGGCCCCCACTACGAGCAGTACTTC. It translates to CASSQQRTGPHYEQYF. The gene calls are TRBV3-1 and TRBJ2-7; 7 nucleotides match TRBD1. The germline V gene encodes CDR1 LGHDT and CDR2 YNNKEL (reference sequence). V was clipped by 2 bases and J by 3 bases; unmatched bases: 10. The CDR3 covers 16 residues.

Ten or more counts support this clonotype. V is TRBV14 and J is TRBJ2-7; the match to TRBD1 covers 8 bases. The CDR3 covers 17 residues. Germline assignment: CDR1 SGHDN and CDR2 FVKESK. The J segment lost 0 bases and the V segment lost 5 bases, leaving 12 bases of the junction unmatched. CDR3 DNA: TGTGCCAGCAGCAAGACCGAGGACAGGGCCCTCTCCTACGAGCAGTACTTC. Translated, it gives CASSKTEDRALSYEQYF.

The chain is built from TRBV20-1 and TRBJ2-1, with D tentatively TRBD2 (6 bases). The germline V gene encodes CDR1 DFQATT and CDR2 SNEGSKA (reference sequence). The CDR3 consists of 15 residues. V gave up 4 bases and J gave up 8 bases, with 21 bases separating them. The CDR3 protein is CSATDRDSRLDEQFF. The CDR3 coding sequence is TGCAGTGCTACCGACCGGGACTCCAGATTAGATGAGCAGTTCTTC.

The rearrangement uses TRBV4-2 and TRBJ2-1; 11 bases map to TRBD2. J lost 1 base, V lost 3 bases, and 11 bases had no gene match. The CDR3 spans 19 residues. The germline V gene has CDR1 LGHNA and CDR2 YNFKEQ. DNA of the CDR3: TGTGCCAGCAGCCAGTATGTTAGCGGGGGGGCGGGTTCCTACAATGAGCAGTTCTTC. Translating gives CASSQYVSGGAGSYNEQFF.

The table lists this clonotype with a count of one. The gene calls are TRBV27 and TRBJ2-7; D uncertain. This CDR3 is built from 14 residues. Germline V gives CDR1 MNHEY, CDR2 SMNVEV (reference sequence). V dropped 10 bases and J dropped 3 bases, with 19 bases sitting between them. This CDR3 reads CANRSLGLGYEQYF. The DNA for the CDR3 is TGTGCCAACCGCAGTTTGGGTCTAGGCTACGAGCAGTACTTC.

V and J are TRBV3-1 and TRBJ1-1, with unresolved D. V lost 3 bases and J 1 base, leaving 9 bases between the germline ends. Germline-derived CDR1 and CDR2 are LGHDT and YNNKEL (reference sequence). This CDR3 is 14 amino acids long. The CDR3 loop reads CASSHLSSNTEAFF. CDR3 in DNA: TGTGCCAGCAGCCATTTAAGCTCGAACACTGAAGCTTTCTTT. The whole variable domain, filled in from reference TRBV3-1 and TRBJ1-1, reads DTAVSQTPKYLVTQMGNDKSIKCEQNLGHDTMYWYKQDSKKFLKIMFSYNNKELIINETVPNRFSPKSPDKAHLNLHINSLELGDSAVYFCASSHLSSNTEAFFGQGTRLTVV.

The chain has TRBV6-5 and TRBJ2-3; 12 bases map to TRBD2. The CDR3 spans 15 residues. The germline gives CDR1 MNHEY, CDR2 SVGAGI. The V and J ends lost 6 bases and 6 bases, in that order; junction bases with no gene match: 7. The CDR3 DNA follows: TGTGCCAGCAGACCTAGCGGGGGGGCCTCCGATACGCAGTATTTT. Its protein is CASRPSGGASDTQYF.

This sequence joins TRBV4-2 and TRBJ2-5, with D perhaps TRBD1 (6 bases). V was trimmed by 1 base and J by 11 bases, leaving 20 bases between them. Germline lookup yields CDR1 LGHNA and CDR2 YNFKEQ. The CDR3 runs to 15 residues. CDR3 DNA sequence: TGTGCCAGCAGCCAAGGGGCAGGGGCCGACAATGAGCAGTACTTC. It codes for CASSQGAGADNEQYF.

The V call is TRBV28, the J call TRBJ2-3; D call uncertain. The CDR3 contains 15 residues. Germline loops: CDR1 MDHEN, CDR2 SYDVKM. V was trimmed by 0 bases and J by 6 bases, leaving 13 bases between them. The CDR3 region is CASSLWAVGIDTQYF. CDR3 in DNA: TGTGCCAGCAGTTTATGGGCGGTGGGGATCGATACGCAGTATTTT.

The rearrangement joins TRBV28 to TRBJ1-5; a possible D gene is TRBD1 (5 bases). Germline values: CDR1 MDHEN, CDR2 SYDVKM. V lost 9 bases, J lost 1 base, and 19 bases lay in between. The CDR3 is 16 residues long. CDR3 nucleotides: TGTGCCAGTCTACCAGGACAACTTAGGAGCAATCAGCCCCAGCATTTT. Its protein product is CASLPGQLRSNQPQHF.

The rearrangement links TRBV5-1 to TRBJ2-7; a possible D gene is TRBD2 (6 bases). The germline CDR1 and CDR2 sequences are SGHRS and YFSETQ. There are 14 residues in the CDR3. Between the trimmed V and J ends, which lost 4 bases and 2 bases, there was a span of 13 bases. The CDR3 region is CASSPSGGPYEQYF. The DNA of the CDR3 is TGCGCCAGCAGCCCCTCCGGGGGACCCTACGAGCAGTACTTC.

A few counts support this clonotype. The CDR3 here is CSAPGHRSYEQYF. The DNA of the CDR3 is TGCAGTGCTCCGGGACACCGGTCCTACGAGCAGTACTTC. The V call is TRBV20-1, the J call TRBJ2-7, with D possibly being TRBD1 (6 bases). Trimming took 5 bases from V and 1 from J, leaving 12 bases between them. The CDR3 is made up of 13 amino acids. Germline V gene data show CDR1 as DFQATT and CDR2 as SNEGSKA (reference sequence).

This chain connects TRBV29-1 to TRBJ1-2; D is possibly TRBD1 (6 bases). Germline V CDR1 and CDR2: SQVTM, ANQGSEA. V lost 6 bases to trimming and J lost 6 bases, with 11 bases between them. This CDR3 is 11 amino acids long. This chain's CDR3 is CSVQGVDGYTF. DNA for the CDR3: TGCAGCGTACAGGGAGTTGATGGCTACACCTTC.

This clonotype has just a few counts. V gene TRBV4-1 combines with J gene TRBJ2-5; D is unresolved. The better agreement between TRBJ2-7 and the DNA end casts doubt on the J call. The CDR3 length is 14 residues. The germline V gene encodes CDR1 MGHRA and CDR2 YSYEKL. The CDR3 here is CASSQVQTNYEQYF. The CDR3 DNA reads TGCGCCAGCAGCCAAGTCCAGACCAACTACGAGCAGTACTTC.

The chain carries TRBV28 and TRBJ2-3; maybe TRBD2 (5 bases). The V gene's germline CDR1 is MDHEN and CDR2 SYDVKM. The CDR3 totals 15 residues. The germline V and J ends were trimmed by 3 bases and 1 base, with 11 bases remaining between them. CDR3 in amino acids: CASSFSLGGTDTQYF. CDR3 nucleotide sequence: TGTGCCAGCAGTTTCTCTCTCGGGGGCACAGATACGCAGTATTTT.

This clonotype was seen a few times. The chain uses TRBV7-6 and TRBJ2-7; the D gene is possibly TRBD2 (5 bases). Germline-derived CDR1 and CDR2 are SGHVS and FNYEAQ. Trimming took 1 base from V and 3 from J, leaving 13 bases between them. There are 15 residues in the CDR3. This CDR3 reads CASSLESGDRYEQYF. As DNA, the CDR3 is TGTGCCAGCAGCTTAGAGTCCGGGGATCGCTACGAGCAGTACTTC.

In this sample, this clonotype turned up many times. This sequence joins TRBV6-5 and TRBJ1-1; D unclear. V was cut by 0 bases and J by 5 bases, with 10 bases left in between. The CDR3 spans 14 residues. Germline V gives CDR1 MNHEY, CDR2 SVGAGI. The CDR3 protein is CASSYSIGMTEAFF. CDR3 DNA sequence: TGTGCCAGCAGTTACTCGATCGGCATGACTGAAGCTTTCTTT.